What follows describes a single T cell receptor beta chain. Its antigen is as yet unknown. The entry originates in a study of graft-versus-host responses after intestinal transplantation. Study as a whole: As for transplant type, recipients had multivisceral, liver-intestinal, or isolated intestinal grafts. Recipients uniformly received anti-thymocyte globulin induction, followed by tacrolimus and steroids for around 3 years.

General study results and limits: Graft-versus-host to host-versus-graft clonal ratios in allografts were high in patients with graft-donor T cell macrochimerism. Some GvH clones appeared in ileal mucosa or blood before recipient bone marrow.

The CDR3 consists of 16 residues. The V gene's germline CDR1 is SGHRS and CDR2 YFSETQ. The V segment lost 1 base and the J segment 5 bases; nucleotides outside the gene matches: 11. Produced via immunoSEQ multiplex PCR; TCRdb's table is partial and in-frame only. Of roughly 64,000 clones listed, roughly 90% are singletons. V is TRBV5-1 and J is TRBJ2-5, with 7 bases identical to TRBD2. The receptor's source is a human donor who was the organ donor for an intestinal transplant. The sample consisted of unstimulated CD8+ T cells sorted from spleen or lymph node cells, taken before transplant. CDR3 sequence reads: CASSLYFLWEGETQYF. Here the CDR3 DNA reads TGCGCCAGCAGCTTGTACTTTTTGTGGGAGGGGGAGACCCAGTACTTC.